The rows below give T cell receptor beta chains drawn from one sample of a study of shared clonotypes between healthy human individuals. Sequenced by immunoSEQ multiplex PCR; TCRdb stores in-frame clones only, minus some. The sample yields about 2,100,000 clones, about 93% seen once. Material for sequencing was naive CD8+ T cells from PBMCs. All receptors derive from a man between 18 and 29 years old in good health. Some clones in this sample may be carry-over from other donors' samples. The CDR3 runs from the conserved cysteine through the conserved F or W. Each record gives: D gene, clone size, V gene, J gene, CDR3 DNA, CDR3 protein. D genes are given only for firm matches. Size values are once, few and many counts, or a class for expanded clones, and some rows have none.

.	.	TRBV28	TRBJ2-5	TGTGCCAGCACCCGCCGTACTAAACAAGAGACCCAGTACTTC	CASTRRTKQETQYF
TRBD1	.	TRBV11-2	TRBJ2-7	TGTGCCAGCAGCTGGACAGGGTACTACGAGCAGTACTTC	CASSWTGYYEQYF
.	.	TRBV28	TRBJ1-5	TGTGCCAGCAGTTCCCTTATGTGGGGCAGCAATCAGCCCCAGCATTTT	CASSSLMWGSNQPQHF
TRBD2	.	TRBV4-1	TRBJ2-7	TGCGCCAGCAGCCAGGGGGCAACTAGCGGGGGGAGCTCCTACGAGCAGTACTTC	CASSQGATSGGSSYEQYF
TRBD2	.	TRBV4-1	TRBJ2-2	TGCGCCAGCAGCTCCAGACTAGCGGGAGATCACGGGGAGCTGTTTTTT	CASSSRLAGDHGELFF
.	.	TRBV27	TRBJ1-1	TGTGCCAGCAGTTTATCACCGGGCACTGAAGCTTTCTTT	CASSLSPGTEAFF
.	.	TRBV28	TRBJ2-5	TGTGCCAGCAGTTGGGGGTGGCTAGCTGGGGAGACCCAGTACTTC	CASSWGWLAGETQYF
.	.	TRBV6-5	TRBJ2-2	TGTGCCAGCAGTTACTCGGCAGGGGACACCGGGGAGCTGTTTTTT	CASSYSAGDTGELFF
.	.	TRBV27	TRBJ2-1	TGTGCCAGCAGTTTCCGGGGGGCCCACGGGGGCGATTACAATGAGCAGTTCTTC	CASSFRGAHGGDYNEQFF
TRBD1	.	TRBV12-5	TRBJ1-1	TGTGCTAGTGGTTTGTCCCCGGGACAGGGTGGCGCTGAAGCTTTCTTT	CASGLSPGQGGAEAFF
.	.	TRBV11-2	TRBJ2-2	TGTGCCAGCAAGGGGGATATCGGGGAGCTGTTTTTT	CASKGDIGELFF
.	.	TRBV27	TRBJ2-1	TGTGCCAGCAGACAAACTAGATCTTCAAACAATGAGCAGTTCTTC	CASRQTRSSNNEQFF
.	.	TRBV7-3	TRBJ2-1	TGTGCCAGCAGCTTGGGCGGAAACTACAATGAGCAGTTCTTC	CASSLGGNYNEQFF
TRBD2	.	TRBV10-3	TRBJ2-1	TGTGCCATCAGTGAGTTGGTAGCGGGAGTTTCAAGAAGCTCCTACAATGAGCAGTTCTTC	CAISELVAGVSRSSYNEQFF
TRBD1	.	TRBV27	TRBJ2-5	TGTGCCAGCAGTCCGCTGGGACAGGGGATGGGGGAGCAGTACTTC	CASSPLGQGMGEQYF
.	.	TRBV6-5	TRBJ2-1	TGTGCCAGCAGTTACATGGACAGCCCCTACAATGAGCAGTTCTTC	CASSYMDSPYNEQFF
TRBD2	.	TRBV9	TRBJ2-7	TGTGCCAGCAGCGTAGCAAGCGGGAGGGCCTTGGACGAGCAGTACTTC	CASSVASGRALDEQYF
.	.	TRBV30	TRBJ1-4	TGTGCCTGGAGTATGGGTCTTAATGAAAAACTGTTTTTT	CAWSMGLNEKLFF
.	.	TRBV9	TRBJ2-5	TGTGCCAGCAGCTCCAGACAGGCCCAAGAGACCCAGTACTTC	CASSSRQAQETQYF
.	.	TRBV7-9	TRBJ2-3	TGTGCCAGCAGCCCCGGGACGAAAGACACAGATACGCAGTATTTT	CASSPGTKDTDTQYF
.	.	TRBV5-1	TRBJ1-2	TGCGCCAGCAGCCCCAGACAGTACTATGGCTACACCTTC	CASSPRQYYGYTF
.	.	TRBV14	TRBJ2-7	TGTGCCAGCAGTACAAACGTGGGAACAGGGCACTACGAGCAGTACTTC	CASSTNVGTGHYEQYF
TRBD1	.	TRBV28	TRBJ2-3	TGTGCCAGCAGCCACCCAGTAGGTTTGGACAGGAGCAACACAGATACGCAGTATTTT	CASSHPVGLDRSNTDTQYF
.	.	TRBV13	TRBJ2-2	TGTGCCAGCAGCTTAGTTGCCGGGGAGCTGTTTTTT	CASSLVAGELFF
.	.	TRBV4-3	TRBJ2-5	TGCGCCAGCAGCCAAGGGATCCAAGAGACCCAGTACTTC	CASSQGIQETQYF
.	.	TRBV9	TRBJ2-7	TGTGCCAGCAGCGTAGACCCCCCGCCTCCACTCGAGCAGTACTTC	CASSVDPPPPLEQYF
TRBD1	.	TRBV7-9	TRBJ1-2	TGTGCCAGCAGCTCCGTAACCATGGACAGGGGTACCTATGGCTACACCTTC	CASSSVTMDRGTYGYTF
TRBD2	.	TRBV19	TRBJ2-2	TGTGCCAGTATGTTGCGGGAGGGCCTATGGACCGGGGAGCTGTTTTTT	CASMLREGLWTGELFF
TRBD1	.	TRBV5-1	TRBJ1-4	TGCGCCAGCAGCTGGGGACAGGAGTCAATTAATGAAAAACTGTTTTTT	CASSWGQESINEKLFF
TRBD2	.	TRBV12-5	TRBJ2-1	TGTGCTAGTGGCCCGCCGGTGGCGGGAGGGATCAATGAGCAGTTCTTC	CASGPPVAGGINEQFF
TRBD1	.	TRBV7-6	TRBJ2-2	TGTGCCAGCAGCCCGAGGCGCAGGGGGTGGACCGGGGAGCTGTTTTTT	CASSPRRRGWTGELFF
.	.	TRBV9	TRBJ2-1	TGTGCCAGCAGCGTAGCTCTCCAGGGTAGGCATGAGCAGTTCTTC	CASSVALQGRHEQFF
.	.	TRBV11-2	TRBJ2-7	TGTGCCAGCAGCTTTGGCGGGGGCAACTACGAGCAGTACTTC	CASSFGGGNYEQYF
TRBD2	.	TRBV6-5	TRBJ2-3	TGTGCCAGCAGTCCCCTCGCGGGAGTTACAGATACGCAGTATTTT	CASSPLAGVTDTQYF
.	.	TRBV2	TRBJ2-7	TGTGCCAGCAGTGAAAGTGGCAGGGACCACGAGCAGTACTTC	CASSESGRDHEQYF
.	.	TRBV7-9	TRBJ2-7	TGTGCCAGCAGCCCCACCCCTGGTTCCTACGAGCAGTACTTC	CASSPTPGSYEQYF
.	.	TRBV19	TRBJ1-5	TGTGCCAGTAGTATCTACGGGATGAGCAATCAGCCCCAGCATTTT	CASSIYGMSNQPQHF
.	.	TRBV27	TRBJ2-5	TGTGCCAGCAGTCCGGTGAGGGCTGGAGAGACCCAGTACTTC	CASSPVRAGETQYF
TRBD2	.	TRBV11-2	TRBJ2-3	TGTGCCAGCAGCCTTGGGACTAGCGGGACGTACGATACGCAGTATTTT	CASSLGTSGTYDTQYF
.	.	TRBV11-2	TRBJ2-7	TGTGCCAGCAGCTTAGGCTCCTACGAGCAGTACTTC	CASSLGSYEQYF
.	.	TRBV19	TRBJ1-1	TGTGCCAGTAGTATATATGGACAGCAGCCGAACACTGAAGCTTTCTTT	CASSIYGQQPNTEAFF
.	.	TRBV5-8	TRBJ2-3	TGTGCCAAGCCATTGGCGGAGACGAGCACAGATACGCAGTATTTT	CAKPLAETSTDTQYF
.	.	TRBV4-1	TRBJ1-1	TGCGCCAGCAGCCAGGGCCGAGGGGCCGGCACTGAAGCTTTCTTT	CASSQGRGAGTEAFF
.	.	TRBV6-5	TRBJ1-2	TGTGCCAGCAGTTATCGATCTGGACGTTGGGACTATGGCTACACCTTC	CASSYRSGRWDYGYTF
TRBD2	.	TRBV18	TRBJ2-3	TGTGCCAGCTCACCGCCCCGGGAGGTAGATACGCAGTATTTT	CASSPPREVDTQYF
TRBD2	.	TRBV29-1	TRBJ2-1	TGCAGCGTCGCTAGCGGGAGTCCCTACAATGAGCAGTTCTTC	CSVASGSPYNEQFF
.	once	TRBV4-1	TRBJ2-1	TGCGCCAGCAGCCAAAAAGGGGACCCTAGTGCCTACAATGAGCAGTTCTTC	CASSQKGDPSAYNEQFF